This TCR beta chain was recorded in a study of blood T cell repertoires in COVID-19. On the study more broadly: Acute-phase and convalescent COVID-19 samples originated in the United States, Italy and Spain. Sources were T cells, B-cell-depleted T cells, or PBMCs; the material itself was cDNA or gDNA.

Those enrolled in Seattle joined during active infection and were followed longitudinally afterward. The CDR3 consists of 13 residues. Deletions cut 0 bases from V and 3 bases from J, with 5 bases between. The germline V gene encodes CDR1 MNHEY and CDR2 SVGAGI. Profiled with immunoSEQ multiplex PCR; TCRdb holds only in-frame clones, not every one. Of 90,000 or so clones in the sample, around nine tenths were seen once. The TCR originated in a man in his sixties with COVID-19, enrolled during active disease. The gene calls are TRBV6-5 and TRBJ1-2; D gene unclear. The sample was peripheral blood. The CDR3 sequence is CASSYSSDYGYTF. The CDR3 DNA is TGTGCCAGCAGTTACTCGTCAGACTATGGCTACACCTTC.